Here is one T cell receptor (beta chain) with its context. Antigen specificity is unknown. The data were taken from a study of cytomegalovirus exposure and HLA in healthy donors. The study, taken as a whole, reports: Testing in vitro showed a few CMV-associated chains specific for CMV antigens.

This table comes from immunoSEQ multiplex PCR, and its TCRdb copy is limited to in-frame clones, with some not included. The sample carries 70,000 to 75,000 clones, approximately 94% recorded once. Donors were drawn from the approximately 120-subject validation cohort, separate from the 666-subject first cohort. CDR1 is PRHDT and CDR2 is FYEKMQ in the germline V gene (reference sequence). J lost 5 bases, V lost 8 bases, and 13 bases had no gene match. The CDR3 covers 16 residues. Sequenced material: PBMCs. The sequence came from a woman between 18 and 30 years old in good health and CMV-seropositive. This chain links TRBV13 with TRBJ2-2; 8 bases map to TRBD2. CDR3 coding DNA: TGTGCCAGCGCACCCACCGGGGGGGTTGGGACCGGGGAGCTGTTTTTT. It is translated as CASAPTGGVGTGELFF.